This T cell receptor (beta chain) was observed in a study of shared clonotypes between healthy human individuals. Germline CDR1 and CDR2: MNHNS and SASEGT. Trimming shortened V by 4 bases and J by 5 bases, and 12 bases separated the two germline ends. The CDR3 sequence is 14 residues long. TCRdb keeps only in-frame clones here, not all; method: immunoSEQ multiplex PCR. Of hundreds of thousands of clones in the sample, less than 80% were seen once. The sequenced material came from memory CD4+ T cells sorted from blood. The subset was: CD45RA-negative fraction. The chain joins TRBV6-1 to TRBJ1-5; no definite D call. The sequence came from a woman aged 25 to 39 in good health. The CDR3: CASSVIGRDQPQHF. CDR3 in DNA: TGTGCCAGCAGTGTTATAGGGAGGGATCAGCCCCAGCATTTT.